This TCR beta chain emerged from a study of OX40 agonist ivuxolimab in advanced cancers. Notes on the study in general: CD8+ T cells showed, on average, more clonal expansion than CD4+ cells. Researchers did not determine the expanded peripheral T cells' antigen specificity.

V was trimmed by 9 bases and J by 4 bases, leaving 9 bases between them. The CDR3 runs 12 residues. Germline V gives CDR1 SNHLY, CDR2 FYNNEI. Some clones are missing from TCRdb's copy, which holds only in-frame ones; the method was immunoSEQ multiplex PCR. The data contain 65,000 to 75,000 clones, 75% to 90% of them seen just once; the ten biggest clones take up roughly 4.2%. On this clone itself: Its antigen is still unknown.

This sequence was found in an adult with an advanced solid tumor such as melanoma, head and neck, liver or kidney cancer. The rearrangement links TRBV2 to TRBJ2-2; no definite D call. The input for sequencing was CD4+ or CD8+ T cells sorted from blood, taken in a trial of the OX40 agonist ivuxolimab. The CDR3, as DNA: TGTGCCAGGCAATCAGCCACCGGGGAGCTGTTTTTT. Amino acid sequence: CARQSATGELFF.